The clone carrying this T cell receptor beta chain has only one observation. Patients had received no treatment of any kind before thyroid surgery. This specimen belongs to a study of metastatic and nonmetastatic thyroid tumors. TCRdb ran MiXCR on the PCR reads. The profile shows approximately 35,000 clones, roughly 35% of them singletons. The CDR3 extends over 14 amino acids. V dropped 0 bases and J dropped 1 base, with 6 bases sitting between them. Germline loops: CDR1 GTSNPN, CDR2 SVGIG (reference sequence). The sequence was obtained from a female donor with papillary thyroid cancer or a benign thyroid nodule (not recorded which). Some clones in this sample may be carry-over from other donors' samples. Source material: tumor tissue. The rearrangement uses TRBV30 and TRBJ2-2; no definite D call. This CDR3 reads CAWSVPGNTGELFF. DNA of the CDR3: TGTGCCTGGAGTGTACCCGGGAACACCGGGGAGCTGTTTTTT.